What follows is one TCR beta chain and its context. Its antigen is unidentified. The CDR3 sequence is 17 residues long. Germline CDR1 and CDR2: SGHRS and YFSETQ. V gave up 3 bases and J gave up 4 bases, with 21 bases separating them. These data belong to a study of early T cells in non-severe SARS-CoV-2 infection. Turning to the study itself: From unsorted whole blood, bulk RNA was sequenced, and the chains remained unpaired.

Unique molecular identifiers (one per individual cDNA molecule) were attached. TCRdb itself ran the 5' RACE reads through MiXCR, one entry per CDR3 protein. The table has tens of thousands of distinct CDR3 sequences, around 10% seen once; the top ten hold over 6%. Study findings and constraints: Using VDJdb, the matching emphasized anti-spike CD8 responses while missing private and CD4 specificities.

The rearrangement uses TRBV5-1 and TRBJ2-3; D remains ambiguous. The sequenced sample was whole blood, obtained at baseline. The TCR sequence derives from an adult who was a healthcare worker with PCR-confirmed SARS-CoV-2 infection or an uninfected control (not recorded which). The CDR3 DNA sequence: TGCGCCAGCAGCTCCCCGCCAGGAACAACCACGGCAGATACGCAGTATTTT. Translated: CASSSPPGTTTADTQYF.